This T cell receptor (beta chain) was identified during a study of CD8+ T cells in alopecia areata. Background on the study: C3H/HeJ donors aged roughly 6-12 months with spontaneous alopecia supplied skin grafted onto roughly 7-11-week-old female C3H/HeJ mice. Study-level points and caveats: Affected scalp, especially in alopecia totalis/universalis, had a higher clonality than normal scalp did. Scalp sample data also include resident alphabeta T cells from normal skin.

This clone was seen only a few times. Its target is unknown. Mouse germline and gene names are used. With the read ending 4 residues before the CDR3 end, the germline J gene is used to fill in that end. Extraction of RNA preceded its reverse transcription into cDNA, which served as the sequencing template. The table came from immunoSEQ multiplex PCR; TCRdb's copy has only in-frame clones and leaves some out. The sample is made up of more than 90,000 clones, none counted only once. Trimming shortened V by 6 bases and J by 4 bases, and 10 bases separated the two germline ends. CDR1 is NSHNY, CDR2 SYGAGN, per germline. The CDR3 is made up of 13 amino acids.

The sequence came from a C3H/HeJ mouse with alopecia areata. The mice in this strain carry MHC haplotype H2-k. The sequenced sample was lesional skin. V and J are TRBV13-1 and TRBJ2-2; TRBD1 might be the D (6 bases). CDR3 bases read: TGTGCCAGCACCCGGGACATCACCGGG. As protein: CASTRDITG. The whole CDR3 sequence is CASTRDITGQLYF.